A single sample is the source of the 26 T cell receptor beta chains below, sequenced in a study of CD8 T cells in Susac syndrome. RNA amounts of about 0.45 to 1 ug underwent reverse transcription with random hexamers. TCRdb redid the calling of the immunoSEQ multiplex PCR reads with MiXCR, one entry per CDR3 protein. This table has more than 75,000 distinct CDR3 sequences, approximately 94% appearing once. The sample taken for sequencing was CD8+ T cells from PBMCs. The receptors were sampled from a human donor in good health.

The chain combines TRBV5-6 with TRBJ2-7, with 9 bases lining up with TRBD2. The CDR3 is 14 residues long. The germline V gene has CDR1 SGHDT and CDR2 YYEEEE. J gave up 3 bases and V 2 bases, and 3 bases lay outside the gene matches. CDR3 residues: CASSFLAGVYEQYF. CDR3 DNA: TGTGCCAGCAGCTTTTTAGCGGGGGTCTACGAGCAGTACTTC.

This rearrangement joins TRBV27 to TRBJ2-3; 12 nucleotides agree with TRBD2. The CDR3 is 18 residues long. Germline trimming cut 1 base from V and 0 bases from J; bases unmatched to any gene: 5. In germline, CDR1 is MNHEY, CDR2 SMNVEV (reference sequence). CDR3 sequence reads: CASSLLVLAGGSTDTQYF. The CDR3 coding sequence is TGTGCCAGCAGTTTATTAGTACTAGCGGGGGGAAGCACAGATACGCAGTATTTT.

The rearrangement uses TRBV27 and TRBJ1-5; unclear D gene. Germline V gene sequence: CDR1 MNHEY, CDR2 SMNVEV (reference sequence). The V end lost 3 bases, the J end lost 4 bases, and 10 bases lay between the germline ends. The CDR3 length is 14 residues. The CDR3 loop is CASSFVARNQPQHF. The CDR3 nucleotides read TGTGCCAGCAGTTTCGTTGCGAGAAATCAGCCCCAGCATTTT.

Only one count was recorded for this clonotype. CDR3 residues: CASSVGYQPQHF. As DNA, the CDR3 is TGTGCCAGCAGCGTGGGCTATCAGCCCCAGCATTTT. V is TRBV9 and J is TRBJ1-5; D remains unclear. V was trimmed by 2 bases and J by 5 bases, leaving 5 bases between them. Germline V gene sequence: CDR1 SGDLS, CDR2 YYNGEE. The CDR3 contains 12 residues.

V usage is TRBV4-1 and J usage is TRBJ2-7, with TRBD1 matching 8 bases. There are 13 residues in the CDR3. Germline V lookup: CDR1 MGHRA, CDR2 YSYEKL. With V trimmed by 8 bases and J by 4 bases, 7 bases remained unmatched. CDR3 nucleotide sequence: TGCGCCAGCCGCGGACAGGGCCCATACGAGCAGTACTTC. Encoded protein: CASRGQGPYEQYF.

The chain carries TRBV14 and TRBJ2-5, with a weak D call TRBD2 (6 bases). The V end lost 3 bases, the J end lost 5 bases, and 13 bases lay between the germline ends. Germline lookup yields CDR1 SGHDN and CDR2 FVKESK. The CDR3 contains 14 residues. The CDR3 here is CASSQVEGLETQYF. CDR3 coding DNA: TGTGCCAGCAGCCAGGTGGAGGGACTGGAGACCCAGTACTTC.

The chain's CDR3 is CASSPPSPEQYF. CDR3 bases: TGTGCCAGTTCCCCCCCGAGCCCCGAGCAGTACTTC. The chain combines TRBV19 with TRBJ2-7; the D is unclear. Trimming took 8 bases from V and 6 from J, leaving 14 bases between them. The length of the CDR3 is 12 residues. Per germline, CDR1 LNHDA and CDR2 SQIVND (reference sequence).

V usage is TRBV19 and J usage is TRBJ2-1; 10 bases match TRBD2. Germline CDR1 LNHDA, CDR2 SQIVND (reference sequence). The ends lost 10 bases at V and 3 bases at J; junction bases unmatched: 6. CDR3 length: 14 residues. The CDR3 spells CATQSGGDYNEQFF. DNA for the CDR3: TGTGCCACCCAGAGCGGGGGGGACTACAATGAGCAGTTCTTC.

The chain uses TRBV29-1 and TRBJ2-7; TRBD1 matches 7 bases. The germline gives CDR1 SQVTM, CDR2 ANQGSEA. The CDR3 has 13 amino acids. V shed 6 bases and J 0 bases; nucleotides not matched to a gene: 5. CDR3 in amino acids: CSVTQGTSYEQYF. The CDR3 DNA is TGCAGCGTGACACAGGGGACCTCCTACGAGCAGTACTTC.

The CDR3 is CASGSGALEAFF. The CDR3 DNA is TGTGCCAGCGGCTCGGGGGCCCTGGAAGCTTTCTTT. The V gene is TRBV9, the J gene TRBJ1-1, with a weak D call TRBD1 (6 bases). The CDR3 has 12 amino acids. Germline CDR1 is SGDLS and CDR2 is YYNGEE. Trimming pared 7 bases from V and 8 bases from J, leaving 15 bases between.

DNA for the CDR3: TGTGCCAGCAGCTTCGTACAGGGGGCTGGGGAGACCCAGTACTTC. It specifies CASSFVQGAGETQYF. This chain uses TRBV7-9 with TRBJ2-5; 9 bases are shared with TRBD1. The V and J ends lost 3 bases and 5 bases, in that order; junction bases with no gene match: 7. The CDR3 consists of 15 residues. Germline CDR1 is SEHNR and CDR2 is FQNEAQ (reference sequence).

The V gene is TRBV5-4, the J gene TRBJ2-1, with D possibly being TRBD2 (6 bases). V was pared by 2 bases and J by 8 bases, with 20 bases between. This CDR3 is built from 16 residues. Per germline, CDR1 SGHNT and CDR2 YYREEE (reference sequence). The DNA for the CDR3 is TGTGCCAGCAGCTTTCGTCTAGCCCAGTTAGCGGATGAGCAGTTCTTC. Translation gives CASSFRLAQLADEQFF.

The chain recombines TRBV10-3 with TRBJ1-2; D possibly corresponds to TRBD1 (5 bases). Deletions cut 4 bases from V and 1 base from J, with 16 bases between. The germline gives CDR1 ENHRY, CDR2 SYGVKD. The CDR3 consists of 16 residues. CDR3 coding DNA: TGTGCCATCAGTGGAGATCGGGACTCCCTTAACTATGGCTACACCTTC. This gives the protein CAISGDRDSLNYGYTF.

The chain joins TRBV9 to TRBJ2-3; 7 bases align to TRBD2. From germline, CDR1 is SGDLS and CDR2 YYNGEE. V was pared by 0 bases and J by 1 base, with 2 bases of the junction left unmatched. This CDR3 region has 15 residues. The DNA for the CDR3 is TGTGCCAGCAGCGTAGGCGGGGGTCGCACAGATACGCAGTATTTT. Protein: CASSVGGGRTDTQYF.

The CDR3 nucleotides are TGTGCCAGCAGTCCAACTTCCGGGGCTACAGAGGAGACCCAGTACTTC. Translating gives CASSPTSGATEETQYF. This rearrangement joins TRBV6-1 to TRBJ2-5; the D call may be TRBD1 or TRBD2 (5 bases each). Germline CDR1 is MNHNS and CDR2 is SASEGT. Trimming shortened V by 5 bases and J by 5 bases, and 21 bases separated the two germline ends. CDR3 length: 16 residues.

This clonotype was counted a single time. The genes are TRBV7-8 and TRBJ1-6, with 9 nucleotides matching TRBD1. The CDR3 runs 18 residues. With V trimmed by 3 bases and J by 7 bases, 13 bases remained unmatched. Per the germline V gene, CDR1 is SGHVS and CDR2 is FQNEAQ. DNA for the CDR3: TGTGCCAGCAGCTTTGATCCCGACCGGGACAGGGTAAATTCACCCCTCCACTTT. Protein sequence: CASSFDPDRDRVNSPLHF.

The chain combines TRBV7-2 with TRBJ2-7, with 10 bases fitting TRBD1. The CDR3 runs to 15 residues. CDR1 and CDR2 from the germline V gene are SGHTA and FQGNSA. Losses at the gene ends were 1 base for V and 2 bases for J; bases not matched to a gene: 2. DNA of the CDR3: TGTGCCAGCAGCTTAGTGACAGGGGGCCCCTACGAGCAGTACTTC. The encoded protein is CASSLVTGGPYEQYF.

The chain couples TRBV7-9 to TRBJ2-5; a weak D match, TRBD2 (5 bases). Between the trimmed V and J ends, which lost 3 bases and 3 bases, there was a span of 8 bases. The CDR3 covers 13 residues. CDR1 and CDR2 (germline): SEHNR, FQNEAQ (reference sequence). CDR3 sequence: CASSFPGKETQYF. In nucleotides, the CDR3 is TGTGCCAGCAGCTTTCCGGGGAAAGAGACCCAGTACTTC.

The V and J genes are TRBV6-2 or TRBV6-3 and TRBJ1-1; TRBD1 is a possible D gene (5 bases). The CDR3 runs 12 residues. Trimming removed 5 bases at V and 6 bases at J, with 10 bases between. Germline V gives CDR1 MNHEY, CDR2 SVGEGT. The CDR3 sequence is CASSTTGAEAFF. Written as DNA, the CDR3 is TGTGCCAGCAGTACAACAGGTGCTGAAGCTTTCTTT.

The chain couples TRBV29-1 to TRBJ2-1; 9 bases are a match to TRBD1. The CDR3 sequence is 22 residues long. Trimming took 4 bases from V and 0 from J; bases not matched to a gene: 25. Germline CDR1 and CDR2: SQVTM and ANQGSEA. The DNA of the CDR3 is TGCAGCGTTGTAGGTTTTGAATTTGGGCAGGGTGGACAGGGGAGCTCCTACAATGAGCAGTTCTTC. Translating it yields CSVVGFEFGQGGQGSSYNEQFF.

The sample holds one count of this clonotype. This chain links TRBV7-9 with TRBJ1-1; possibly TRBD1 for D (5 bases). Germline values: CDR1 SEHNR, CDR2 FQNEAQ (reference sequence). The ends were cut back, 5 bases at V and 2 bases at J, with 18 bases in the middle. The CDR3 has 16 residues. The CDR3 bases are TGTGCCAGCAGCGGGGGTGACAGAGGGTCAAACACTGAAGCTTTCTTT. Its protein product is CASSGGDRGSNTEAFF. Drawing the rest from reference TRBV7-9 and TRBJ1-1, the complete variable domain is DTGVSQNPRHKITKRGQNVTFRCDPISEHNRLYWYRQTLGQGPEFLTYFQNEAQLEKSRLLSDRFSAERPKGSFSTLEIQRTEQGDSAMYLCASSGGDRGSNTEAFFGQGTRLTVV.

The CDR3 region is CASSGTGWAPLHF. The CDR3 region has the DNA TGTGCCAGCAGCGGGACAGGGTGGGCACCCCTCCACTTT. The J gene is TRBJ1-6, the V gene TRBV28, with 9 bases that match TRBD1. The germline V gene encodes CDR1 MDHEN and CDR2 SYDVKM. The trim removed 6 bases at V and 11 bases at J, leaving 5 bases unmatched. The CDR3 totals 13 residues.

The chain employs TRBV7-2 and TRBJ2-7; 12 bases are shared with TRBD1. CDR3 length: 16 residues. Trimming cost V 0 bases and J 3 bases; bases outside gene matches: 3. Germline CDR1 SGHTA, CDR2 FQGNSA. CDR3 residues: CASSLAGQGANYEQYF. CDR3 bases: TGTGCCAGCAGCTTAGCGGGACAGGGGGCGAACTACGAGCAGTACTTC.

The V call is TRBV28, the J call TRBJ2-1; a possible D gene is TRBD2 (5 bases). The CDR3 contains 12 residues. CDR1 and CDR2 (germline): MDHEN, SYDVKM. Trimming removed 6 bases at V and 7 bases at J, with 10 bases between. The CDR3: CASSLSGNEQFF. Here the CDR3 DNA reads TGTGCCAGCAGCCTGAGCGGTAATGAGCAGTTCTTC.

This clonotype was observed once. Here the CDR3 DNA reads TGCGCCAGCAGCCGCGGGACAGGGAGCTCCTACGAGCAGTACTTC. Its translation: CASSRGTGSSYEQYF. This chain connects TRBV4-1 to TRBJ2-7; 9 bases line up with TRBD1. CDR1 and CDR2 from the germline V gene are MGHRA and YSYEKL. With V trimmed by 4 bases and J by 0 bases, 4 bases remained unmatched. The CDR3 runs 15 residues.

The genes are TRBV4-1 and TRBJ1-4; weak D call: TRBD1 (5 bases). Germline assignment: CDR1 MGHRA and CDR2 YSYEKL. CDR3 length equals 15 residues. Trimming left V 6 bases short and J 8 bases short, with 19 bases between. The CDR3 DNA reads as TGCGCCAGCAGGTTTCTCGCCGGGACCAGAGAAAAACTGTTTTTT. Translating it yields CASRFLAGTREKLFF.